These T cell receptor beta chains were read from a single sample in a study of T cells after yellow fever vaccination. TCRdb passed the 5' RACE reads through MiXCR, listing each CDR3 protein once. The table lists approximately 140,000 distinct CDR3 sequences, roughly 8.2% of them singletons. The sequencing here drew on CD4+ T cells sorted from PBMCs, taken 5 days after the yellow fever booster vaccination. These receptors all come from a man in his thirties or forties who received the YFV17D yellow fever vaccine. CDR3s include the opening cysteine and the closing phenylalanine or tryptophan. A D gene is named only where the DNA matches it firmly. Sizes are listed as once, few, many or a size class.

CDR3 protein: CASSPSGRYEQYF
CDR3 DNA: TGCGCCAGCAGCCCCAGCGGGAGGTACGAGCAGTACTTC
clone size: many
D gene: TRBD2
J gene: TRBJ2-7
V gene: TRBV5-1

CDR3 protein: CASSRLLAGGRTGELFF
CDR3 DNA: TGTGCCAGCAGTCGACTCCTAGCGGGAGGAAGAACCGGGGAGCTGTTTTTT
clone size: many
D gene: TRBD2
J gene: TRBJ2-2
V gene: TRBV3-1

CDR3 protein: CASSLGGHEQFF
CDR3 DNA: TGTGCCAGCAGCTTAGGGGGCCATGAGCAGTTCTTC
clone size: many
D gene: NA
J gene: TRBJ2-1
V gene: TRBV7-2

CDR3 protein: CALILGGSFYEQYF
CDR3 DNA: TGTGCCTTGATACTAGGCGGGAGTTTCTACGAGCAGTACTTC
clone size: few
D gene: TRBD2
J gene: TRBJ2-7
V gene: TRBV30

CDR3 protein: CATRGTGGVEGYTF
CDR3 DNA: TGTGCCACCAGGGGGACAGGGGGCGTCGAAGGCTACACCTTC
clone size: many
D gene: TRBD1
J gene: TRBJ1-2
V gene: TRBV24-1

CDR3 protein: CASSYSGEGGTEAFF
CDR3 DNA: TGTGCCAGCAGTTACTCGGGAGAGGGTGGTACTGAAGCTTTCTTT
clone size: many
D gene: NA
J gene: TRBJ1-1
V gene: TRBV6-5

CDR3 protein: CASRPRNSNTQYF
CDR3 DNA: TGTGCCAGCAGGCCGCGGAACTCAAATACGCAGTATTTT
clone size: once
D gene: NA
J gene: TRBJ2-3
V gene: TRBV7-9

CDR3 protein: CASREAGTDQPQHF
CDR3 DNA: TGTGCCAGCAGGGAGGCGGGGACGGATCAGCCCCAGCATTTT
clone size: many
D gene: NA
J gene: TRBJ1-5
V gene: TRBV25-1

CDR3 protein: CSVGRRVSQETQYF
CDR3 DNA: TGCAGCGTTGGGAGAAGGGTCAGCCAAGAGACCCAGTACTTC
clone size: many
D gene: NA
J gene: TRBJ2-5
V gene: TRBV29-1

CDR3 protein: CSARAPRDTQYF
CDR3 DNA: TGCAGTGCTAGAGCCCCGCGGGATACGCAGTATTTT
clone size: many
D gene: NA
J gene: TRBJ2-3
V gene: TRBV20-1

CDR3 protein: CASSLVGQGVADTQYF
CDR3 DNA: TGTGCCAGCAGCTTAGTTGGCCAGGGGGTAGCAGATACGCAGTATTTT
clone size: many
D gene: TRBD1
J gene: TRBJ2-3
V gene: TRBV7-2

CDR3 protein: CAIRRTGFNQPQHF
CDR3 DNA: TGTGCCATCAGGAGGACAGGGTTCAATCAGCCCCAGCATTTT
clone size: many
D gene: TRBD1
J gene: TRBJ1-5
V gene: TRBV10-3

CDR3 protein: CSVLFGNTIYF
CDR3 DNA: TGCAGCGTCCTCTTTGGAAACACCATATATTTT
clone size: many
D gene: NA
J gene: TRBJ1-3
V gene: TRBV29-1

CDR3 protein: CASSLESASSYEQYF
CDR3 DNA: TGCGCCAGCAGCTTGGAATCGGCCTCCTCCTACGAGCAGTACTTC
clone size: many
D gene: NA
J gene: TRBJ2-7
V gene: TRBV5-1

CDR3 protein: CSAQLAGNSYEQYF
CDR3 DNA: TGCAGTGCGCAACTAGCGGGGAACTCCTACGAGCAGTACTTC
clone size: many
D gene: TRBD2
J gene: TRBJ2-7
V gene: TRBV20-1

CDR3 protein: CASSTRIGDEQFF
CDR3 DNA: TGTGCCAGCAGCACTCGGATAGGGGACGAGCAGTTCTTC
clone size: many
D gene: NA
J gene: TRBJ2-1
V gene: TRBV7-2

CDR3 protein: CASSSAAETQYF
CDR3 DNA: TGTGCCAGCAGCTCCGCCGCGGAGACCCAGTACTTC
clone size: few
D gene: NA
J gene: TRBJ2-5
V gene: TRBV7-6

CDR3 protein: CSARPRDRYSNYGYTF
CDR3 DNA: TGCAGTGCTAGACCCAGGGACAGATATTCTAACTATGGCTACACCTTC
clone size: many
D gene: TRBD1
J gene: TRBJ1-2
V gene: TRBV20-1

CDR3 protein: CASSIRRTGGNEQFF
CDR3 DNA: TGTGCCAGTAGTATTAGGCGGACAGGGGGCAATGAGCAGTTCTTC
clone size: many
D gene: TRBD1
J gene: TRBJ2-1
V gene: TRBV19

CDR3 protein: CASSLAGAGHNEQFF
CDR3 DNA: TGTGCCAGCAGCTTAGCGGGGGCGGGACACAATGAGCAGTTCTTC
clone size: many
D gene: NA
J gene: TRBJ2-1
V gene: TRBV7-9

CDR3 protein: CSASGLSGDTQYF
CDR3 DNA: TGCAGTGCGAGTGGACTGTCCGGGGATACGCAGTATTTT
clone size: many
D gene: NA
J gene: TRBJ2-3
V gene: TRBV20-1

CDR3 protein: CASRFRGGATETQYF
CDR3 DNA: TGTGCCAGCAGGTTCAGAGGCGGGGCAACAGAGACCCAGTACTTC
clone size: many
D gene: NA
J gene: TRBJ2-5
V gene: TRBV28

CDR3 protein: CASSYSVIAYGYTF
CDR3 DNA: TGTGCCAGCAGTTACTCGGTTATAGCCTATGGCTACACCTTC
clone size: many
D gene: NA
J gene: TRBJ1-2
V gene: TRBV6-2/TRBV6-3

CDR3 protein: CSAPEVTPGTDTQYF
CDR3 DNA: TGCAGTGCCCCTGAGGTGACTCCGGGGACAGATACGCAGTATTTT
clone size: many
D gene: NA
J gene: TRBJ2-3
V gene: TRBV20-1

CDR3 protein: CSAQDGQGSTDTQYF
CDR3 DNA: TGCAGTGCTCAAGATGGACAGGGGAGCACAGATACGCAGTATTTT
clone size: many
D gene: TRBD1
J gene: TRBJ2-3
V gene: TRBV20-1

CDR3 protein: CASSLVGLGRSGYTF
CDR3 DNA: TGTGCCAGCAGCTTGGTGGGTCTGGGACGAAGTGGCTACACCTTC
clone size: many
D gene: NA
J gene: TRBJ1-2
V gene: TRBV5-5

CDR3 protein: CSAPHNTDTQYF
CDR3 DNA: TGCAGTGCCCCCCACAACACAGATACGCAGTATTTT
clone size: many
D gene: NA
J gene: TRBJ2-3
V gene: TRBV20-1

CDR3 protein: CSARRLGGGTTDTQYF
CDR3 DNA: TGCAGTGCGCGACGACTAGGGGGAGGAACTACAGATACGCAGTATTTT
clone size: many
D gene: NA
J gene: TRBJ2-3
V gene: TRBV20-1

CDR3 protein: CSAGGSSDANYNEQFF
CDR3 DNA: TGCAGTGCGGGGGGGTCGTCAGACGCCAACTACAATGAGCAGTTCTTC
clone size: many
D gene: TRBD2
J gene: TRBJ2-1
V gene: TRBV20-1

CDR3 protein: CASSSELRDPGVGQYF
CDR3 DNA: TGTGCCAGCAGCTCGGAATTGAGGGACCCAGGAGTCGGGCAGTACTTC
clone size: many
D gene: NA
J gene: TRBJ2-7
V gene: TRBV5-5

CDR3 protein: CASSHPGLAEETQYF
CDR3 DNA: TGTGCCAGCAGCCACCCGGGACTAGCGGAAGAGACCCAGTACTTC
clone size: many
D gene: TRBD2
J gene: TRBJ2-5
V gene: TRBV3-1

CDR3 protein: CASKLAPYNEQFF
CDR3 DNA: TGCGCCAGCAAGCTAGCCCCCTACAATGAGCAGTTCTTC
clone size: many
D gene: NA
J gene: TRBJ2-1
V gene: TRBV5-1

CDR3 protein: CSATPGSGGSSYEQYF
CDR3 DNA: TGCAGTGCTACACCCGGGTCCGGGGGAAGCTCCTACGAGCAGTACTTC
clone size: many
D gene: NA
J gene: TRBJ2-7
V gene: TRBV20-1

CDR3 protein: CAIKYSGTLGNEQFF
CDR3 DNA: TGTGCCATCAAGTACAGCGGGACCCTAGGCAATGAGCAGTTCTTC
clone size: many
D gene: TRBD2
J gene: TRBJ2-1
V gene: TRBV10-3